This T cell receptor beta chain was identified in a study of CD8 T cells in Susac syndrome. In germline, CDR1 is ENHRY, CDR2 SYGVKD. Trimming took 6 bases from V and 5 from J, leaving 11 bases between them. This CDR3 spans 13 amino acids. This clonotype was counted a single time. Reverse transcription of roughly 0.5 to 1 ug RNA used random hexamers. The authors amplified TCR beta CDR3 across 54 Vbeta and 13 Jbeta using immunoSEQ multiplex PCR. TCRdb reanalysed the immunoSEQ multiplex PCR reads using MiXCR and keeps one entry per CDR3 protein. Among around 300,000 distinct CDR3 sequences listed, under 95% were seen once. Peripheral blood CD8+ and CD4+ T cells were profiled by TCR beta sequencing. The TEMRA cells underwent FACS enrichment, while the CD8+ and CD4+ T cells underwent negative isolation.

The rearrangement joins TRBV10-3 to TRBJ1-5, with D perhaps matching TRBD1 (6 bases). The sequenced sample consisted of CD4+ T cells from PBMCs. This TCR was sampled from a human donor with multiple sclerosis. The CDR3 coding sequence is TGTGCCATCAGCAGGGGACAAGATCAGCCCCAGCATTTT. This translates into CAISRGQDQPQHF.